This TCR beta chain was documented in a study of T cells after yellow fever vaccination. Across the study: Fractions of low cell number were prepared using SMART-Seq v4 Ultra Low Input.

Trimming pared 0 bases from V and 1 base from J, leaving 12 bases between. This CDR3 spans 16 amino acids. Germline V lookup: CDR1 LGHNA, CDR2 YSLEER. This clonotype appeared a few times. Its antigen is unidentified. Study-wide findings and caveats: Of the clonotypes, a small share occurred in both CD4 and CD8 compartments. A secondary response was less intense yet reached its peak sooner, at day 5 versus 15.

In making TCR cDNA, 5'RACE template switching added a universal primer site and UMIs to it. TCRdb independently ran MiXCR on the 5' RACE reads; one entry per CDR3 protein. The data hold approximately 260,000 distinct CDR3 sequences, with 10% to 15% observed a single time. The clonotype comes from a man aged 25-45 years who received the YFV17D yellow fever vaccine. This sequence joins TRBV4-3 and TRBJ1-1; D uncertain. The sequencing used CD4+ T cells sorted from PBMCs, collected 45 days after the yellow fever booster vaccination. CDR3 nucleotide sequence: TGCGCCAGCAGCCAAGATTTTATGGCAGGGAACACTGAAGCTTTCTTT. Its translation: CASSQDFMAGNTEAFF.